The present TCR beta chain was sequenced within a study of lung T cells in sarcoidosis with Löfgren's syndrome. Study-level points and caveats: Versus controls, Löfgren's syndrome patients reportedly showed TRAV12-1 and TRBV2 as most expanded.

This clonotype appeared many times. Its specificity is unknown. V was trimmed by 6 bases and J by 1 base, leaving 6 bases between them. This CDR3 spans 12 amino acids. The germline gives CDR1 MGHDK, CDR2 SYGVNS. TCRdb processed the reads anew with MiXCR; each CDR3 protein has one entry. The table lists 7,000 to 9,000 distinct CDR3 sequences, around 21% of them singletons. Material for sequencing was CD4+ T cells from bronchoalveolar lavage fluid. This chain joins TRBV25-1 and TRBJ2-5; D remains unclear. The clonotype was recovered from a human donor with sarcoidosis (Löfgren's syndrome or another form), or a control subject (not recorded which). The CDR3 loop reads CASRGIQETQYF. CDR3 DNA: TGTGCCAGCAGGGGGATCCAAGAGACCCAGTACTTC.